This entry concerns a single T cell receptor beta chain. Antigen specificity is unknown. The V and J ends lost 6 bases and 4 bases respectively, with 10 bases between them. This CDR3 has 13 amino acids. Looked up from germline, CDR1 is SNHLY and CDR2 is FYNNEI. PCRs each included synthetic TCR analog templates spiked in. The table came from immunoSEQ multiplex PCR; TCRdb's copy has only in-frame clones and leaves some out. The repertoire holds some 22,000 clones, 90% seen once, with 15% to 20% in the top ten. This entry is derived from a study of PD-L1 blockade in urothelial cancer. Background on the study: Between 0 and 3 chemotherapy regimens preceded treatment for each patient. Whole-study results and caveats: Tumor-associated clones in blood expanded more at 3 weeks in durable-benefit patients.

Patient disease was locally advanced or metastatic urothelial carcinoma. This chain connects TRBV2 to TRBJ1-5; a possible D gene is TRBD1 (6 bases). The sample was PBMCs, taken around atezolizumab (anti-PD-L1) treatment. The clonotype originates from an older woman with urothelial cancer. The CDR3 nucleotides read TGTGCCAGCAGCGATGGACAGAATCAGCCCCAGCATTTT. The encoded protein is CASSDGQNQPQHF.